These 27 T cell receptor beta chains were all obtained from the same sample, sequenced in a study of blood T cell repertoires in COVID-19. Sequencing was performed with immunoSEQ multiplex PCR; in TCRdb, only in-frame clones are kept and a portion is missing. The sample contains 85,000 to 95,000 clones, 75% to 95% of which appear only once. Sequencing was carried out using peripheral blood. The origin of the receptors is a woman aged 45-59 years in a cohort sampled during active COVID-19.

V and J are TRBV18 and TRBJ2-7; D gene uncertain. The germline V gene has CDR1 KGHSH and CDR2 LQKENI. CDR3 size: 14 residues. The ends were cut back, 1 base at V and 6 bases at J, with 13 bases in the middle. The CDR3 spells CASSPQSVSGEQYF. CDR3 sequence (DNA): TGTGCCAGCTCACCACAGTCGGTTTCGGGCGAGCAGTACTTC.

This clone turned up a few times. This chain connects TRBV6-1 to TRBJ2-7, with TRBD1 matching 8 bases. Germline trimming cut 0 bases from V and 0 bases from J; bases unmatched to any gene: 7. This CDR3 region has 17 residues. Germline CDR1 is MNHNS and CDR2 is SASEGT. Here the CDR3 reads CASSEAGRGLFSYEQYF. CDR3 in DNA: TGTGCCAGCAGTGAAGCGGGCAGGGGGCTGTTCTCCTACGAGCAGTACTTC.

J is TRBJ2-1 and V is TRBV9; 11 bases line up with TRBD2. Germline V lookup: CDR1 SGDLS, CDR2 YYNGEE. After removal of 0 bases from V and 8 bases from J, the junction contained 4 bases not matched to a gene. The CDR3 extends over 15 amino acids. Written as DNA, the CDR3 is TGTGCCAGCAGCGTAGGGGTAGCGGGAGGGCATGAGCAGTTCTTC. Amino acid sequence: CASSVGVAGGHEQFF.

The J gene is TRBJ2-1, the V gene TRBV19; perhaps TRBD1 as D (6 bases). The ends were cut back, 3 bases at V and 5 bases at J, with 8 bases in the middle. CDR3 length: 13 amino acids. Looked up from germline, CDR1 is LNHDA and CDR2 is SQIVND (reference sequence). CDR3 DNA: TGTGCCAGTAGTATCGGACAGCACAATGAGCAGTTCTTC. Amino acids: CASSIGQHNEQFF.

This sequence joins TRBV5-4 and TRBJ2-1; TRBD1 matches at 9 bases. This CDR3 comprises 15 residues. Germline values: CDR1 SGHNT, CDR2 YYREEE (reference sequence). The trim removed 4 bases at V and 2 bases at J, leaving 4 bases unmatched. The CDR3 protein is CASSDTGGTYNEQFF. CDR3 DNA: TGTGCCAGCAGCGATACAGGGGGCACCTACAATGAGCAGTTCTTC.

The V call is TRBV4-1, the J call TRBJ2-3; tentative D call: TRBD2 (5 bases). The CDR3 runs 14 residues. The V gene's germline CDR1 is MGHRA and CDR2 YSYEKL. V was pared by 1 base and J by 4 bases, with 9 bases between. The CDR3 nucleotides read TGCGCCAGCAGCCAAGGGCAGGAGGCAGATACGCAGTATTTT. It codes for CASSQGQEADTQYF.

V is TRBV2 and J is TRBJ2-7, with 10 bases aligning to TRBD1. This CDR3 is 14 amino acids long. CDR1 and CDR2 (germline): SNHLY, FYNNEI. With 7 bases clipped from V and 4 bases from J, the junction kept 7 bases outside the gene matches. The CDR3 region has the DNA TGTGCCAGCAATTCCGGGACAGGGGAATACGAGCAGTACTTC. Its translation is CASNSGTGEYEQYF. The entire variable domain, with the rest obtained from reference TRBV2 and TRBJ2-7, is as follows: EPEVTQTPSHQVTQMGQEVILRCVPISNHLYFYWYRQILGQKVEFLVSFYNNEISEKSEIFDDQFSVERPDGSNFTLKIRSTKLEDSAMYFCASNSGTGEYEQYFGPGTRLTVT.

The chain combines TRBV5-6 with TRBJ2-7; D gene ambiguous. This CDR3 spans 13 amino acids. The ends were cut back, 1 base at V and 0 bases at J, with 5 bases in the middle. Germline lookup yields CDR1 SGHDT and CDR2 YYEEEE. CDR3 DNA: TGTGCCAGCAGCTTGCCCAGCTCCTACGAGCAGTACTTC. This sequence encodes CASSLPSSYEQYF.

This clone is a singleton in its sample. The rearrangement links TRBV7-8 to TRBJ2-1; the match to TRBD2 covers 9 bases. The germline V gene has CDR1 SGHVS and CDR2 FQNEAQ. This CDR3 spans 18 amino acids. Germline trimming cut 8 bases from V and 1 base from J; bases unmatched to any gene: 15. DNA of the CDR3: TGTGCCAGCTACCAACCCAGCGGGGGGCCCCCTTCCTACAATGAGCAGTTCTTC. Protein sequence: CASYQPSGGPPSYNEQFF.

The genes are TRBV11-3 and TRBJ2-7, with TRBD1 matching 8 bases. CDR3 length equals 14 residues. Trimming took 4 bases from V and 2 from J; bases not matched to a gene: 4. From germline, CDR1 is SGHNT and CDR2 YENEEA. The CDR3 region is CASSSRTGTYEQYF. In nucleotides, the CDR3 is TGTGCCAGCAGCTCCCGGACAGGGACCTACGAGCAGTACTTC.

This clone turned up a few times. DNA for the CDR3: TGTGCCAGCAGCGCTTGGAGACGGAATTCACCCCTCCACTTT. Encoded protein: CASSAWRRNSPLHF. The gene calls are TRBV9 and TRBJ1-6; no firm D call. V lost 3 bases, J lost 7 bases, and 11 bases lay in between. Germline V gives CDR1 SGDLS, CDR2 YYNGEE. CDR3 length: 14 amino acids.

The genes are TRBV4-2 and TRBJ2-1; 14 bases agree with TRBD2. Germline V gene sequence: CDR1 LGHNA, CDR2 YNFKEQ. This CDR3 has 15 residues. Unmatched junction bases numbered 2, after V lost 3 bases and J lost 7 bases. DNA of the CDR3: TGTGCCAGCAGCCAGGGACTAGCGGGGGTAAATGAGCAGTTCTTC. It translates to CASSQGLAGVNEQFF.

There are a few counts of this clone. The chain carries TRBV5-1 and TRBJ2-1; 8 nucleotides match TRBD2. CDR3 size: 16 residues. Germline CDR1 and CDR2: SGHRS and YFSETQ. V gave up 1 base and J gave up 7 bases; unmatched junction bases: 10. CDR3: CASSLMAGGRRNEQFF. CDR3 coding DNA: TGCGCCAGCAGCTTGATGGCGGGAGGCCGCCGGAATGAGCAGTTCTTC.

The chain has TRBV6-5 and TRBJ1-4; D gene uncertain. V dropped 8 bases and J dropped 8 bases, with 21 bases sitting between them. Germline CDR1 MNHEY, CDR2 SVGAGI. The CDR3 is 15 amino acids. CDR3 protein: CASARWRGGGEKLFF. Here the CDR3 DNA reads TGTGCCAGCGCTCGCTGGCGGGGTGGAGGCGAAAAACTGTTTTTT.

The genes are TRBV6-5 and TRBJ1-2; 7 bases map to TRBD1. The CDR3 runs to 14 residues. Germline assignment: CDR1 MNHEY and CDR2 SVGAGI. Trimming removed 5 bases from V and 3 bases from J; junction bases left unmatched: 6. This CDR3 is CASSPRQGDYGYTF. CDR3 DNA sequence: TGTGCCAGCAGTCCTAGACAGGGCGACTATGGCTACACCTTC.

This chain joins TRBV14 and TRBJ1-1, with 7 positions matching TRBD1. Trimming at V came to 4 bases and at J to 3 bases, leaving 8 bases not matched to a gene. Germline loops: CDR1 SGHDN, CDR2 FVKESK. This CDR3 contains 15 residues. CDR3 loop: CASSRIGTVDTEAFF. CDR3 nucleotides: TGTGCCAGCAGCCGCATCGGGACAGTTGACACTGAAGCTTTCTTT.

The chain links TRBV27 to TRBJ2-7; the match to TRBD1 covers 7 bases. Germline V gene sequence: CDR1 MNHEY, CDR2 SMNVEV (reference sequence). The CDR3 is 15 residues long. Trimming removed 2 bases from V and 6 bases from J; junction bases left unmatched: 10. The CDR3 protein is CASSLMTGLTGEQYF. CDR3 DNA sequence: TGTGCCAGCAGTTTAATGACAGGGCTAACAGGCGAGCAGTACTTC.

The chain couples TRBV27 to TRBJ2-5, with 8 bases identical to TRBD2. Germline V lookup: CDR1 MNHEY, CDR2 SMNVEV (reference sequence). This CDR3 is built from 15 residues. Germline trimming cut 4 bases from V and 3 bases from J; bases unmatched to any gene: 7. CDR3 loop: CASSSPGLGKETQYF. In DNA, the CDR3 is TGTGCCAGCAGTTCGCCGGGACTAGGAAAAGAGACCCAGTACTTC.

The V and J genes are TRBV9 and TRBJ2-3; 8 nucleotides agree with TRBD1. Trimming cost V 0 bases and J 2 bases; bases outside gene matches: 8. Germline V gives CDR1 SGDLS, CDR2 YYNGEE. There are 17 residues in the CDR3. The DNA of the CDR3 is TGTGCCAGCAGCGTAGGGGGCGGACAGGGACACACAGATACGCAGTATTTT. Protein sequence: CASSVGGGQGHTDTQYF.

V and J are TRBV6-5 and TRBJ2-2, with 7 bases that match TRBD2. The CDR3 totals 13 residues. V was pared by 4 bases and J by 11 bases, with 7 bases of the junction left unmatched. CDR1 and CDR2 (germline): MNHEY, SVGAGI. The CDR3 nucleotides are TGTGCCAGCAGTTTCTTAGCGGGCGGTGAGCTGTTTTTT. Its protein product is CASSFLAGGELFF.

The chain is built from TRBV27 and TRBJ1-1; a possible D gene is TRBD1 (6 bases). The CDR3 is 12 amino acids. Trimming left V 3 bases short and J 8 bases short, with 10 bases between. Germline-derived CDR1 and CDR2 are MNHEY and SMNVEV (reference sequence). For the CDR3, the DNA is TGTGCCAGCAGTTTTTGGGGGCGCGAAGCTTTCTTT. Its protein is CASSFWGREAFF.

The chain is built from TRBV7-6 and TRBJ2-5; 7 positions match TRBD1. The CDR3 has 16 amino acids. Germline V gene sequence: CDR1 SGHVS, CDR2 FNYEAQ. The J segment lost 2 bases and the V segment lost 4 bases, leaving 10 bases of the junction unmatched. DNA for the CDR3: TGTGCCAGCAGCTGGAGTACGGGACAGCATCAAGAGACCCAGTACTTC. It is translated as CASSWSTGQHQETQYF.

The chain employs TRBV15 and TRBJ2-7, with 9 bases identical to TRBD1. From germline, CDR1 is LNHNV and CDR2 YYDKDF (reference sequence). The CDR3 has 16 residues. Trimming at V came to 1 base and at J to 1 base, leaving 5 bases not matched to a gene. The CDR3: CATSRASGTGSYEQYF. CDR3 nucleotide sequence: TGTGCCACCAGCAGAGCTTCGGGGACAGGGTCCTACGAGCAGTACTTC.

This clone showed up just once. CDR3 residues: CASSPPPLRAGGRNTIYF. As DNA, the CDR3 is TGTGCCAGCAGCCCACCCCCTTTACGGGCAGGGGGAAGAAACACCATATATTTT. V and J are TRBV7-3 and TRBJ1-3; 7 positions match TRBD1. J lost 5 bases, V lost 5 bases, and 18 bases had no gene match. The CDR3 has 18 amino acids. Germline lookup yields CDR1 SGHTA and CDR2 FQGTGA. The whole variable domain, filled in from reference TRBV7-3 and TRBJ1-3, reads GAGVSQTPSNKVTEKGKYVELRCDPISGHTALYWYRQSLGQGPEFLIYFQGTGAADDSGLPNDRFFAVRPEGSVSTLKIQRTERGDSAVYLCASSPPPLRAGGRNTIYFGEGSWLTVV.

J is TRBJ1-1 and V is TRBV28; D is possibly TRBD1 (6 bases). The CDR3 runs to 14 residues. V was trimmed by 2 bases and J by 5 bases, leaving 12 bases between them. In germline, CDR1 is MDHEN, CDR2 SYDVKM. CDR3 region: CASSLMGAGTEAFF. The CDR3 DNA reads TGTGCCAGCAGTTTAATGGGGGCTGGGACTGAAGCTTTCTTT.

This clone was detected only once. The chain carries TRBV7-3 and TRBJ2-3; a possible D gene is TRBD2 (5 bases). Germline V lookup: CDR1 SGHTA, CDR2 FQGTGA. Trimming removed 4 bases at V and 5 bases at J, with 13 bases between. The CDR3 length is 14 residues. CDR3 amino acids: CASSSSPGVDTQYF. CDR3 DNA sequence: TGTGCCAGCAGCTCCTCCCCCGGGGTAGATACGCAGTATTTT.

The chain links TRBV28 to TRBJ1-6; 7 nucleotides line up with TRBD1. Trimming cost V 6 bases and J 18 bases; bases outside gene matches: 8. Germline V gene sequence: CDR1 MDHEN, CDR2 SYDVKM. This CDR3 is built from 11 residues. CDR3 DNA sequence: TGTGCCAGCAGGGCAGAACAGGGGTCCCACTTT. Residues: CASRAEQGSHF.